The 3 T cell receptor beta chains reported below all come from one sample, sequenced in a study of T cells after yellow fever vaccination. TCRdb redid the calling of the 5' RACE reads with MiXCR, one entry per CDR3 protein. The sample lists a few hundred thousand distinct CDR3 sequences, roughly a sixth occurring once. Sequences were derived from PBMCs, sampled before the yellow fever booster vaccination. Receptors were obtained from a man aged 18 to 29 who received the YFV17D yellow fever vaccine.

This clonotype occurred a few times. The rearrangement links TRBV4-2 to TRBJ2-1; a weak D match, TRBD2 (7 bases). This CDR3 region has 16 residues. V was cut by 0 bases and J by 3 bases, with 12 bases left in between. CDR1 is LGHNA, CDR2 YNFKEQ, per germline. The CDR3 region is CASSQEVGGHYNEQFF. The CDR3 region has the DNA TGTGCCAGCAGCCAAGAAGTCGGGGGGCACTACAATGAGCAGTTCTTC.

This chain joins TRBV3-1 and TRBJ1-4, with D unclear. The CDR3 loop spans 12 amino acids. In germline, CDR1 is LGHDT, CDR2 YNNKEL (reference sequence). Trimming removed 5 bases at V and 5 bases at J, with 6 bases between. The CDR3 DNA is TGTGCCAGCAGCGCCCGCAATGAAAAACTGTTTTTT. Protein product: CASSARNEKLFF.

V and J are TRBV5-5 and TRBJ2-5, with 9 positions matching TRBD1. V shed 4 bases, J shed 11 bases, and the junction held 9 bases outside the gene matches. The CDR3 runs to 13 residues. CDR1 and CDR2 (germline): SGHKS, YYEKEE (reference sequence). The CDR3 is CASSPSPGQGQYF. The CDR3 DNA is TGTGCCAGCAGCCCTAGTCCGGGACAGGGTCAGTACTTC.